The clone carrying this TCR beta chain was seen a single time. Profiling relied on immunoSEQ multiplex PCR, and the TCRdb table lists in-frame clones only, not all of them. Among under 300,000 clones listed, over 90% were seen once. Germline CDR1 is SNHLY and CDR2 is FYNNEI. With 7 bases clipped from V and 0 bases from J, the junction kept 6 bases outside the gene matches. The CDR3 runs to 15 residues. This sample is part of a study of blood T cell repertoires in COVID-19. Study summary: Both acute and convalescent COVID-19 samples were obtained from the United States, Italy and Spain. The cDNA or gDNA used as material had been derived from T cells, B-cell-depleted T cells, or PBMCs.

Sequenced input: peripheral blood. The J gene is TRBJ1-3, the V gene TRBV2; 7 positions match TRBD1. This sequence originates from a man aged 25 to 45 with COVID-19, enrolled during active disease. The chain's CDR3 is CASTRQGNSGNTIYF. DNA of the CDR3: TGTGCCAGCACTAGACAGGGTAACTCTGGAAACACCATATATTTT.